A single TCR beta chain is shown here with its context. Its antigen is undetermined. CDR1 and CDR2 from the germline V gene are MNHNS and SASEGT. The length of the CDR3 is 13 residues. The entry originates in a study of T cells expressing NK-cell markers. Across the study: Obtained from sorted CD3+CD56+NKG2C+, CD3+CD56+NKG2C- and CD3+CD56-NKG2C+ T cells were the TCR beta repertoires.

Study observations and caveats: Of the CD8+ T cell pool in several donors, about 1.0-8% was accounted for by dominant NKG2C+ clonotypes. Dominance of the CD3+CD56-NKG2C+ fraction by these clonotypes also held in a few donors.

TCRdb reprocessed the 5' RACE reads and keeps a single row for each CDR3 protein, giving no DNA. This repertoire includes 140,000 or so distinct CDR3 sequences. The source material was blood T cells: a sorted CD56 or NKG2C T cell subset, CD4+ or CD8+ T cells, or bulk PBMC T cells (not recorded which). The receptor was isolated from a young man in good health. The gene calls are TRBV6-1 and TRBJ2-1; as DNA is missing, the TRBD2 call by TCRdb cannot be tested. The CDR3 reads CATGLAGGPEQFF.